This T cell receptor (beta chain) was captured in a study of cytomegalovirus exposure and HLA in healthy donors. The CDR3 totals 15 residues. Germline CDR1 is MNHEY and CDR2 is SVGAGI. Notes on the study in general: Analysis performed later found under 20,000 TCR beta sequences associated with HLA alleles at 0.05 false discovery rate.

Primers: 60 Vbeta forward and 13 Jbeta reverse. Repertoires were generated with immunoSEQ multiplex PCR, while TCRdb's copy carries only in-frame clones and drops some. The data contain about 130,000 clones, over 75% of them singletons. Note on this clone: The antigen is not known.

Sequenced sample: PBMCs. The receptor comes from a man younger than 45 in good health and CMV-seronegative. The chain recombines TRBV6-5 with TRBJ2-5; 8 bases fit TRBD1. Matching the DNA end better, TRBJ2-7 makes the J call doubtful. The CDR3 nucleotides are TGTGCCAGCAGTAAACGACAGGGGACGGGCCACGAGCAGTACTTC. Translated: CASSKRQGTGHEQYF.